Each of the 21 T cell receptor beta chains below was sequenced from the same sample in a study of control samples from healthy donors and cancer patients. The data were produced by immunoSEQ multiplex PCR, yet TCRdb's version contains in-frame clones alone and is incomplete. The sample includes fewer than 120,000 clones, roughly 90% of them seen just once. The sequencing input was PBMCs. These receptors all come from a woman in her fifties or sixties with lung cancer.

The chain uses TRBV27 and TRBJ2-3, with D perhaps matching TRBD2 (5 bases). CDR1 is MNHEY, CDR2 SMNVEV, per germline (reference sequence). The CDR3 has 15 amino acids. Between the trimmed V and J ends, which lost 3 bases and 3 bases, there was a span of 13 bases. CDR3 loop: CASSFGVLKTDTQYF. For the CDR3, the DNA is TGTGCCAGCAGTTTCGGGGTTTTAAAAACAGATACGCAGTATTTT.

The chain carries TRBV30 and TRBJ2-2; TRBD2 agrees at 7 bases. The CDR3 totals 14 residues. V lost 0 bases, J lost 7 bases, and 5 bases stayed unmatched. Per the germline V gene, CDR1 is GTSNPN and CDR2 is SVGIG (reference sequence). The CDR3 region has the DNA TGTGCCTGGAGTGTACTTTCGGGGGGCGGGGAGCTGTTTTTT. Its translation is CAWSVLSGGGELFF.

The chain couples TRBV19 to TRBJ1-6; D is uncertain. Germline CDR1 is LNHDA and CDR2 is SQIVND (reference sequence). Trimming stripped 5 bases from V and 5 bases from J, with 16 bases between. This CDR3 is 16 amino acids long. CDR3 residues: CASSYADGGNNSPLHF. The CDR3 DNA reads TGTGCCAGTAGTTACGCGGATGGTGGGAATAATTCACCCCTCCACTTT.

This chain connects TRBV18 to TRBJ1-2; tentatively, D is TRBD1 (5 bases). The CDR3 loop spans 13 amino acids. Germline CDR1 KGHSH, CDR2 LQKENI. The germline V and J ends were trimmed by 3 bases and 8 bases, with 13 bases remaining between them. The CDR3 DNA is TGTGCCAGCTCACCCTCAGGGACCTGGGGCTACACCTTC. It yields the protein CASSPSGTWGYTF. Based on the CDR3 plus reference TRBV18 and TRBJ1-2, the full variable domain is NAGVMQNPRHLVRRRGQEARLRCSPMKGHSHVYWYRQLPEEGLKFMVYLQKENIIDESGMPKERFSAEFPKEGPSILRIQQVVRGDSAAYFCASSPSGTWGYTFGSGTRLTVV.

This clone was counted once. This rearrangement joins TRBV23-1 to TRBJ2-1; the match to TRBD2 covers 7 bases. TRBV23-1 is filed as an ORF, its function uncertain. CDR3 length: 10 residues. Trimming at V came to 6 bases and at J to 10 bases, leaving 0 bases not matched to a gene. The CDR3 region is CASRTSEQFF. The CDR3, as DNA: TGCGCCAGCAGGACTAGCGAGCAGTTCTTC.

This clone appeared a few times. The chain joins TRBV5-1 to TRBJ2-5; D possibly corresponds to TRBD2 (7 bases). The CDR3 consists of 15 residues. Trimming stripped 4 bases from V and 9 bases from J, with 22 bases between. CDR1 SGHRS and CDR2 YFSETQ come from the germline V gene. CDR3 nucleotides: TGCGCCAGCAGCGCAACGGGGGGCACCCTTGAGGCCCAGTACTTC. This encodes CASSATGGTLEAQYF.

CDR3 region: CASSVGNGGARSETQYF. The CDR3 DNA follows: TGTGCCAGCAGCGTAGGGAACGGGGGGGCTCGGTCAGAGACCCAGTACTTC. This chain connects TRBV9 to TRBJ2-5; 8 nucleotides align to TRBD2. The germline CDR1 and CDR2 sequences are SGDLS and YYNGEE. V dropped 0 bases and J dropped 4; count of bases not matched to a gene: 11. The CDR3 contains 17 residues.

DNA of the CDR3: TGTGCCAGCAGCGTAGGGCCCGTAAGGGCTGAAGCTTTCTTT. This sequence encodes CASSVGPVRAEAFF. The rearrangement uses TRBV9 and TRBJ1-1; D gene unclear. V lost 0 bases to trimming and J lost 6 bases, with 12 bases between them. CDR1 is SGDLS and CDR2 is YYNGEE in the germline V gene. This CDR3 contains 14 residues.

The V and J genes are TRBV18 and TRBJ2-3; the match to TRBD2 covers 8 bases. Germline V gene lookup returns CDR1 KGHSH and CDR2 LQKENI. This CDR3 is 15 amino acids long. V was clipped by 1 base and J by 0 bases; unmatched bases: 0. The CDR3 bases are TGTGCCAGCTCACCACTAGCGGGAAGCACAGATACGCAGTATTTT. Protein: CASSPLAGSTDTQYF.

The chain combines TRBV6-2 or TRBV6-3 with TRBJ2-7; D uncertain. In germline, CDR1 is MNHEY, CDR2 SVGEGT. This CDR3 contains 16 residues. Deletions cut 5 bases from V and 5 bases from J, with 22 bases between. CDR3 sequence reads: CASSSIGVGKGDEQYF. CDR3 nucleotide sequence: TGTGCCAGCAGTAGTATTGGCGTCGGCAAAGGTGACGAGCAGTACTTC.

The V gene is TRBV28, the J gene TRBJ2-7, with 7 bases matching TRBD1. V gave up 5 bases and J gave up 2 bases; unmatched junction bases: 9. This CDR3 region has 15 residues. In germline, CDR1 is MDHEN, CDR2 SYDVKM. This CDR3 is CASSRDSPLTYEQYF. DNA for the CDR3: TGTGCCAGCAGTAGGGACAGCCCGCTTACCTACGAGCAGTACTTC.

This chain uses TRBV6-5 with TRBJ2-1; D unclear. V was clipped by 0 bases and J by 7 bases, with 13 bases between them. In germline, CDR1 is MNHEY, CDR2 SVGAGI. This CDR3 contains 15 residues. The CDR3: CASSYSGAFLNEQFF. CDR3 DNA sequence: TGTGCCAGCAGTTACTCAGGCGCGTTTTTGAATGAGCAGTTCTTC.

This rearrangement joins TRBV27 to TRBJ1-5; D ambiguous. The CDR3 has 14 amino acids. CDR1 is MNHEY, CDR2 SMNVEV, per germline (reference sequence). Trimming took off 4 bases at V and 5 bases at J, with 12 bases between the two ends. The CDR3 nucleotides read TGTGCCAGCAGTTCGCAGTCTGGAGATCAGCCCCAGCATTTT. It specifies CASSSQSGDQPQHF.

The chain joins TRBV18 to TRBJ1-1; weak D call: TRBD1 (5 bases). Per the germline V gene, CDR1 is KGHSH and CDR2 is LQKENI. The CDR3 is made up of 14 amino acids. Deletions cut 5 bases from V and 1 base from J, with 11 bases between. As DNA, the CDR3 is TGTGCCAGCTCAGCGGAGGACAAGAACACTGAAGCTTTCTTT. This encodes CASSAEDKNTEAFF. Full variable domain (outside the CDR3, taken from reference TRBV18 and TRBJ1-1): NAGVMQNPRHLVRRRGQEARLRCSPMKGHSHVYWYRQLPEEGLKFMVYLQKENIIDESGMPKERFSAEFPKEGPSILRIQQVVRGDSAAYFCASSAEDKNTEAFFGQGTRLTVV.

This clone appeared a single time. The genes are TRBV28 and TRBJ2-5; D is possibly TRBD1 (5 bases). Trimming pared 6 bases from V and 7 bases from J, leaving 21 bases between. The CDR3 is made up of 15 amino acids. The germline V gene encodes CDR1 MDHEN and CDR2 SYDVKM. The CDR3 spells CASSEGALITGTQYF. In DNA, the CDR3 is TGTGCCAGCAGCGAAGGGGCCCTTATTACCGGGACCCAGTACTTC.

This clone was recorded only once. This chain uses TRBV9 with TRBJ1-1, with a weak D call TRBD1 (5 bases). The CDR3 spans 16 residues. Per germline, CDR1 SGDLS and CDR2 YYNGEE. The V end lost 0 bases, the J end lost 0 bases, and 12 bases lay between the germline ends. The CDR3 DNA sequence: TGTGCCAGCAGCGTAGATGGGGGGTTCATGAACACTGAAGCTTTCTTT. Protein sequence: CASSVDGGFMNTEAFF.

The rearrangement joins TRBV15 to TRBJ1-4; TRBD1 agrees at 8 bases. The CDR3 sequence is 12 residues long. In germline, CDR1 is LNHNV, CDR2 YYDKDF (reference sequence). V lost 8 bases and J lost 11; bases outside the gene matches: 7. CDR3 nucleotides: TGTGCCACCGGCCAGGGGGCGCGGAAACTGTTTTTT. Its translation is CATGQGARKLFF.

The chain joins TRBV5-1 to TRBJ1-1, with 8 bases aligning to TRBD1. J lost 5 bases, V lost 4 bases, and 16 bases had no gene match. Germline CDR1 reads SGHRS; CDR2 reads YFSETQ. The CDR3 consists of 17 residues. CDR3 DNA sequence: TGCGCCAGCAGCCGAACTTCATCCGGACAGGGAACTACTGAAGCTTTCTTT. Amino acids: CASSRTSSGQGTTEAFF.

The J gene is TRBJ1-1, the V gene TRBV10-3; D remains ambiguous. Trimming cost V 4 bases and J 3 bases, with 9 bases left between them. CDR1 is ENHRY and CDR2 is SYGVKD in the germline V gene. This CDR3 region has 13 residues. CDR3 protein: CAISAGGYTEAFF. The CDR3 DNA reads TGTGCCATCAGTGCGGGCGGATACACTGAAGCTTTCTTT.

The chain carries TRBV3-1 (or the pseudogene TRBV3-2) and TRBJ1-6; D may be TRBD1 (6 bases). The length of the CDR3 is 16 residues. CDR1 and CDR2 from the germline V gene are LGHDT and YNNKEL (reference sequence). Between the trimmed V and J ends, which lost 1 base and 4 bases, there was a span of 11 bases. CDR3 region: CASSQVAGAYNSPLHF. DNA of the CDR3: TGTGCCAGCAGCCAAGTCGCAGGGGCGTATAATTCACCCCTCCACTTT.

The genes are TRBV15 and TRBJ1-4; 10 bases are a match to TRBD1. CDR1 LNHNV and CDR2 YYDKDF come from the germline V gene (reference sequence). CDR3 length equals 14 residues. J was trimmed by 8 bases and V by 3 bases; bases with no gene match: 3. The CDR3 coding sequence is TGTGCCACCAGCAGGGACAGGGGGGCGGAAAAACTGTTTTTT. It yields the protein CATSRDRGAEKLFF.